These 25 T cell receptor beta chains were all obtained from the same sample, sequenced in a study of T cell responses to AZD1222 COVID-19 vaccine. The data were produced by immunoSEQ multiplex PCR, yet TCRdb's version contains in-frame clones alone and is incomplete. The table includes roughly 120,000 clones, about nine tenths detected once. The specimen comprised peripheral blood, sampled on day 0 of MenACWY control vaccination. The origin of the receptors is an adult in good health.

This clone was detected only once. The chain recombines TRBV3-1 (or the pseudogene TRBV3-2) with TRBJ2-3; D ambiguous. The germline CDR1 and CDR2 sequences are LGHDT and YNNKEL (reference sequence). The CDR3 spans 18 residues. The V gene lost 4 bases and the J gene lost 0 bases, with 20 bases spanning the gap. The CDR3 region is CASSRLGAAIASTDTQYF. CDR3 coding DNA: TGTGCCAGCAGCCGATTGGGTGCGGCCATCGCCAGCACAGATACGCAGTATTTT.

This sequence joins TRBV28 and TRBJ2-7, with 11 bases lining up with TRBD2. The CDR3 extends over 16 amino acids. CDR1 is MDHEN and CDR2 is SYDVKM in the germline V gene. The trim removed 1 base at V and 4 bases at J, leaving 6 bases unmatched. The DNA for the CDR3 is TGTGCCAGCAGTTTATCCGGACTAGCGGGCCTTTACGAGCAGTACTTC. Translation gives CASSLSGLAGLYEQYF.

CDR3 bases: TGTGCCAGCAGCTTCGAGACGGCGGACTACAATGAGCAGTTCTTC. This codes for CASSFETADYNEQFF. This chain joins TRBV7-9 and TRBJ2-1, with no clear D. CDR1 SEHNR and CDR2 FQNEAQ come from the germline V gene (reference sequence). CDR3 length equals 15 residues. V was cut by 3 bases and J by 3 bases, with 12 bases left in between.

This clone was counted once. This rearrangement joins TRBV28 to TRBJ1-4; D unresolved. Deletions cut 5 bases from V and 4 bases from J, with 14 bases between. The CDR3 has 15 amino acids. Germline V lookup: CDR1 MDHEN, CDR2 SYDVKM. CDR3 in DNA: TGTGCCAGCAGTGTCCAGGTCGCGTTTAATGAAAAACTGTTTTTT. Its translation: CASSVQVAFNEKLFF. Based on the CDR3 plus reference TRBV28 and TRBJ1-4, the full variable domain is DVKVTQSSRYLVKRTGEKVFLECVQDMDHENMFWYRQDPGLGLRLIYFSYDVKMKEKGDIPEGYSVSREKKERFSLILESASTNQTSMYLCASSVQVAFNEKLFFGSGTQLSVL.

The rearrangement joins TRBV4-1 to TRBJ2-2, with 8 bases aligning to TRBD2. Germline V CDR1 and CDR2: MGHRA, YSYEKL. The length of the CDR3 is 15 residues. The V and J ends lost 1 base and 7 bases, in that order; junction bases with no gene match: 5. This CDR3 reads CASSQVGREVGELFF. The CDR3 DNA reads TGCGCCAGCAGCCAAGTTGGGCGGGAGGTCGGGGAGCTGTTTTTT.

The chain is built from TRBV12-2 and TRBJ2-7; TRBD1 is the table's D call and was not checked against the DNA. TRBV12-2 is annotated as a pseudogene. The length of the CDR3 is 15 residues. The CDR3 loop reads CASRSADRNSYEQYF. CDR3 nucleotide sequence: TGTGCAAGTCGCTCCGCCGACAGGAACTCCTACGAGCAGTACTTC.

This clone has only one observation. The chain combines TRBV30 with TRBJ1-2; D ambiguous. This CDR3 contains 14 residues. V was shortened by 1 base and J by 0 bases, with 9 bases between the two germline ends. Germline CDR1 is GTSNPN and CDR2 is SVGIG (reference sequence). The CDR3 reads CAWSEDGTNYGYTF. Here the CDR3 DNA reads TGTGCCTGGAGTGAAGACGGAACTAACTATGGCTACACCTTC.

This chain connects TRBV5-1 to TRBJ2-5; D is undetermined. The CDR3 runs 11 residues. Germline V lookup: CDR1 SGHRS, CDR2 YFSETQ. Trimming cost V 5 bases and J 2 bases, with 4 bases left between them. CDR3: CASRGQETQYF. In DNA, the CDR3 is TGCGCCAGCAGGGGGCAAGAGACCCAGTACTTC.

The chain couples TRBV18 to TRBJ2-1; D uncertain. CDR3 length: 14 amino acids. Trimming cost V 9 bases and J 9 bases, with 21 bases left between them. Germline V CDR1 and CDR2: KGHSH, LQKENI. DNA of the CDR3: TGTGCCAGTACGTCGCGTTCAGTCCCGGGTGAGCAGTTCTTC. Translated, it gives CASTSRSVPGEQFF.

The chain recombines TRBV11-2 with TRBJ2-3; D not resolved. This CDR3 has 12 residues. Looked up from germline, CDR1 is SGHAT and CDR2 is FQNNGV. V dropped 4 bases and J dropped 6 bases, with 8 bases sitting between them. The CDR3 DNA reads TGTGCCAGCAGCTCTGGGTCCGATACGCAGTATTTT. It translates to CASSSGSDTQYF.

The chain links TRBV5-1 to TRBJ2-5; the D gene is possibly TRBD1 (5 bases). V was shortened by 7 bases and J by 5 bases, with 15 bases between the two germline ends. This CDR3 contains 13 residues. CDR1 is SGHRS, CDR2 YFSETQ, per germline. Here the CDR3 DNA reads TGCGCCAGCGGCACAGGTGTTCCGGAGACCCAGTACTTC. Protein product: CASGTGVPETQYF.

The rearrangement joins TRBV28 to TRBJ2-1, with TRBD2 identical over 11 bases. The germline V gene encodes CDR1 MDHEN and CDR2 SYDVKM. V shed 5 bases and J 2 bases; nucleotides not matched to a gene: 2. This CDR3 region has 15 residues. CDR3 protein: CASSTTSGTYNEQFF. In DNA, the CDR3 is TGTGCCAGCAGTACGACTAGCGGGACCTACAATGAGCAGTTCTTC.

V is TRBV7-9 and J is TRBJ2-2, with D tentatively TRBD1 (6 bases). Germline-derived CDR1 and CDR2 are SEHNR and FQNEAQ (reference sequence). V was shortened by 4 bases and J by 0 bases, with 12 bases between the two germline ends. The CDR3 extends over 16 amino acids. CDR3 in amino acids: CASSSSGHSNTGELFF. The CDR3 bases are TGTGCCAGCAGCTCATCGGGACACTCGAACACCGGGGAGCTGTTTTTT.

The chain joins TRBV9 to TRBJ2-3; 8 nucleotides match TRBD1. The CDR3 extends over 15 amino acids. J gave up 1 base and V 2 bases, and 3 bases lay outside the gene matches. Germline CDR1 and CDR2: SGDLS and YYNGEE. The CDR3 reads CASSVGGQGTDTQYF. The CDR3 bases are TGTGCCAGCAGCGTCGGGGGACAGGGCACAGATACGCAGTATTTT.

This clone was picked up one time. The chain joins TRBV11-2 to TRBJ2-2; no firm D call. The CDR3 is 12 amino acids. V was shortened by 1 base and J by 9 bases, with 6 bases between the two germline ends. Germline loops: CDR1 SGHAT, CDR2 FQNNGV. CDR3 nucleotide sequence: TGTGCCAGCAGCTTAGGCGGCAGGGAGCTGTTTTTT. Translating gives CASSLGGRELFF.

This chain connects TRBV14 to TRBJ1-1; D ambiguous. There are 16 residues in the CDR3. From germline, CDR1 is SGHDN and CDR2 FVKESK. Trimming shortened V by 3 bases and J by 0 bases, and 14 bases separated the two germline ends. The CDR3 reads CASSHRGVLLNTEAFF. The CDR3 nucleotides read TGTGCCAGCAGCCACCGGGGAGTTTTACTGAACACTGAAGCTTTCTTT.

The chain uses TRBV6-5 and TRBJ1-2, with D possibly being TRBD1 (5 bases). Trimming stripped 0 bases from V and 4 bases from J, with 9 bases between. Germline V gives CDR1 MNHEY, CDR2 SVGAGI. The CDR3 totals 14 residues. CDR3 amino acids: CASSYSGAVYGYTF. DNA of the CDR3: TGTGCCAGCAGTTACTCCGGGGCAGTCTATGGCTACACCTTC.

The chain joins TRBV7-9 to TRBJ2-7, with 9 bases fitting TRBD1. Trimming took 5 bases from V and 0 from J; bases not matched to a gene: 5. Germline V CDR1 and CDR2: SEHNR, FQNEAQ (reference sequence). The CDR3 has 15 residues. CDR3 nucleotide sequence: TGTGCCAGCAGCGATACAGGGGGCAACTCCTACGAGCAGTACTTC. Protein sequence: CASSDTGGNSYEQYF.

The chain carries TRBV28 and TRBJ1-1; TRBD1 matches at 7 bases. Germline trimming cut 10 bases from V and 5 bases from J; bases unmatched to any gene: 10. The CDR3 contains 13 residues. The germline gives CDR1 MDHEN, CDR2 SYDVKM. CDR3 DNA: TGTGCCATAAAAGGGGGCGGGTTAACTGAAGCTTTCTTT. Encoded protein: CAIKGGGLTEAFF.

CDR3 residues: CASSVALDRPPYEQYF. The CDR3 DNA follows: TGTGCCAGCAGCGTGGCATTGGACAGGCCACCCTACGAGCAGTACTTC. This chain connects TRBV9 to TRBJ2-7; 7 bases are a match to TRBD1. Trimming took 2 bases from V and 2 from J; bases not matched to a gene: 10. CDR3 length: 16 amino acids. Germline lookup yields CDR1 SGDLS and CDR2 YYNGEE.

This chain links TRBV28 with TRBJ2-2; a possible D gene is TRBD1 (5 bases). Looked up from germline, CDR1 is MDHEN and CDR2 is SYDVKM. V was clipped by 8 bases and J by 3 bases, with 16 bases between them. The length of the CDR3 is 15 residues. CDR3 residues: CASGHYRQHTGELFF. The CDR3 coding sequence is TGTGCCAGCGGGCATTACCGACAGCACACCGGGGAGCTGTTTTTT.

This clone turned up a few times. CDR3 nucleotides: TGTGCCATCAGTGAGTCAGGTAGCAATCAGCCCCAGCATTTT. This encodes CAISESGSNQPQHF. The chain is built from TRBV10-3 and TRBJ1-5; D gene uncertain. This CDR3 is built from 14 residues. The germline gives CDR1 ENHRY, CDR2 SYGVKD. V was pared by 0 bases and J by 0 bases, with 3 bases between.

The rearrangement joins TRBV11-2 to TRBJ1-3; D perhaps matches TRBD1 (5 bases). The V and J ends lost 6 bases and 2 bases respectively, with 17 bases between them. The CDR3 length is 16 residues. Germline V gene sequence: CDR1 SGHAT, CDR2 FQNNGV. DNA for the CDR3: TGTGCCAGCAGTAGTAGCAGGGCGGTAGCTGGAAACACCATATATTTT. It translates to CASSSSRAVAGNTIYF.

V is TRBV19 and J is TRBJ1-5; 7 bases match TRBD1. Germline V lookup: CDR1 LNHDA, CDR2 SQIVND (reference sequence). The CDR3 sequence is 15 residues long. Losses at the gene ends were 4 bases for V and 0 bases for J; bases not matched to a gene: 3. The CDR3 loop is CASSTTGISNQPQHF. The CDR3 DNA sequence: TGTGCCAGTAGTACGACAGGGATTAGCAATCAGCCCCAGCATTTT. The full variable domain, in which reference TRBV19 and TRBJ1-5 provide the parts outside the CDR3, is DGGITQSPKYLFRKEGQNVTLSCEQNLNHDAMYWYRQDPGQGLRLIYYSQIVNDFQKGDIAEGYSVSREKKESFPLTVTSAQKNPTAFYLCASSTTGISNQPQHFGDGTRLSIL.

The chain couples TRBV6-4 to TRBJ2-6; 8 nucleotides align to TRBD1. Germline CDR1 and CDR2: MRHNA and SNTAGT. Trimming removed 6 bases from V and 4 bases from J; junction bases left unmatched: 17. The CDR3 extends over 19 amino acids. The CDR3 region is CASRDPPGGRAPGANVLTF. The CDR3 DNA sequence: TGTGCCAGCAGGGACCCCCCAGGGGGCCGGGCGCCCGGGGCCAACGTCCTGACTTTC.